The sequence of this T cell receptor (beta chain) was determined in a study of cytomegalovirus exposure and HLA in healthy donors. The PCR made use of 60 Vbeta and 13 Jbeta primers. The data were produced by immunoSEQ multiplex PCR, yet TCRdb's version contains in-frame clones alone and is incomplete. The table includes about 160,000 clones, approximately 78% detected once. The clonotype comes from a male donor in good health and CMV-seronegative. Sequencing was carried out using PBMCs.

Written as DNA, the CDR3 is TGTGCCAGCAGTTTATCCCTCGGGAGCAATGAGCAGTTCTTC. Protein sequence: CASSLSLGSNEQFF. The chain joins TRBV27 to TRBJ2-1, with D maybe TRBD2 (6 bases). CDR3 length equals 14 residues. The V and J ends lost 0 bases and 6 bases respectively, with 9 bases between them. Germline lookup yields CDR1 MNHEY and CDR2 SMNVEV (reference sequence).